This T cell receptor (beta chain) derives from a study of beta chain features in type 1 diabetes. TCRB transcripts that were expressed got sequenced, as all of the isolated RNA had been reverse transcribed. Produced via immunoSEQ multiplex PCR; TCRdb's table is partial and in-frame only. Here the sample spans some 150,000 clones, roughly 50% being singletons. Germline values: CDR1 MNHEY, CDR2 SMNVEV (reference sequence). V lost 6 bases to trimming and J lost 3 bases; unmatched junction nucleotides: 6. This CDR3 contains 14 residues. The sequence was obtained from a young man in good health. Source material: Tregs from blood. The chain has TRBV27 and TRBJ1-1, with 8 bases fitting TRBD1. The CDR3 region is CASRRWDRYTEAFF. CDR3 DNA: TGTGCCAGCAGGCGGTGGGACAGGTACACTGAAGCTTTCTTT.